This T cell receptor (beta chain) comes out of a study of T cells in women clearing cervical HPV infection. Study-level points and caveats: TRBV6-7 relative abundance averaged approximately 0.1% in cases and approximately 0.15% in controls.

A note on this clone: The antigen is unknown. Sequencing ends 3 residues short of the CDR3 end; the germline J gene provides the rest.

The data were produced by immunoSEQ multiplex PCR, yet TCRdb's version contains in-frame clones alone and is incomplete. Recorded for this sample: approximately 26,000 clones. The germline V gene encodes CDR1 SGHRS and CDR2 YFSETQ. The CDR3 sequence is 15 residues long. The source of this sequence is a woman aged 18 to 75 with a cervical HPV16 infection that either progressed to CIN3+ or cleared (not recorded which). This rearrangement joins TRBV5-1 to TRBJ1-4; D is possibly TRBD1 (5 bases). The sample consisted of blood buffy coat. CDR3 sequence reads: CASSLGAANNSPLFF. The sequenced CDR3 bases are TGCGCCAGCAGCTTAGGGGCCGCTAATAATTCACCA.